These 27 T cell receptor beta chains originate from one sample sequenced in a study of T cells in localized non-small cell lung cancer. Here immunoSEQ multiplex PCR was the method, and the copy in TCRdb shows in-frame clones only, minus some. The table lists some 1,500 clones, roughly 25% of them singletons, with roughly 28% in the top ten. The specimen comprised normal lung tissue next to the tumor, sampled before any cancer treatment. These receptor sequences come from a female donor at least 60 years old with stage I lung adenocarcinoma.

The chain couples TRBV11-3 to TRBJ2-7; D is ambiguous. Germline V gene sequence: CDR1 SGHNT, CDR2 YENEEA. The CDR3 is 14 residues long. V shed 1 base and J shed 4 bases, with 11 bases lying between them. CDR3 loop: CASSLGGNLYEQYF. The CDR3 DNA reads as TGTGCCAGCAGCTTAGGTGGAAATTTGTACGAGCAGTACTTC.

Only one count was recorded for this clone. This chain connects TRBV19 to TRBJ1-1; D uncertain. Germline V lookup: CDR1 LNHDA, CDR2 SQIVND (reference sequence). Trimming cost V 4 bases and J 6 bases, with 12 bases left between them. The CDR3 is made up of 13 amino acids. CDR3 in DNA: TGTGCCAGTAGTACGGGATACGACTCTGAAGCTTTCTTT. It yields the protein CASSTGYDSEAFF.

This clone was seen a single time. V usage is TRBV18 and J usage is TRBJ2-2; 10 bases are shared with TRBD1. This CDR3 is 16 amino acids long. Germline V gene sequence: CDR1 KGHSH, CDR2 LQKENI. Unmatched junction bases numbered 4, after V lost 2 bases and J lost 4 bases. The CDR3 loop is CASSPVGQGGTGELFF. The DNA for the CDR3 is TGTGCCAGCTCACCAGTCGGACAGGGGGGCACCGGGGAGCTGTTTTTT.

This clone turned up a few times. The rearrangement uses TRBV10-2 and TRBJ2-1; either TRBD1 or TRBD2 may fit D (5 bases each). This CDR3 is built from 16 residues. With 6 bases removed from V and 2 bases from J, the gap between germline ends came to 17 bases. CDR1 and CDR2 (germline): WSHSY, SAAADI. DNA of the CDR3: TGCGCCAGCAGCGGTACGAGGTGGGGGACCTACAATGAGCAGTTCTTC. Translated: CASSGTRWGTYNEQFF.

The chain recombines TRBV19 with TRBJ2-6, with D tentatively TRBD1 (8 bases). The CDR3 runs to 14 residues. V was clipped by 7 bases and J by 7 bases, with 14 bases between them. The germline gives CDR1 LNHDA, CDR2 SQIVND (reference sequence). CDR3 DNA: TGTGCCAGTAACAGGGGGGGGAATGCCAACGTCCTGACTTTC. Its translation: CASNRGGNANVLTF.

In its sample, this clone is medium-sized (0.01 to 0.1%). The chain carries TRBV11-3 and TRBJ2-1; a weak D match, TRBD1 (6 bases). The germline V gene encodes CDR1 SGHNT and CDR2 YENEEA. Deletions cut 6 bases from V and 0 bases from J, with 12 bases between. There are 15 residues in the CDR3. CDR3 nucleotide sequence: TGTGCCAGCAGTCCTAGACAGGCCTCCTACAATGAGCAGTTCTTC. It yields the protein CASSPRQASYNEQFF.

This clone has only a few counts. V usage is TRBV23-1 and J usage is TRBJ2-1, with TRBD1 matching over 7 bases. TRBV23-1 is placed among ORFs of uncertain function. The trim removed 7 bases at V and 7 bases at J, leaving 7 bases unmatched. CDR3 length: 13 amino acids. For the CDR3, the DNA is TGCGCCAGCACTAAGACAGGGAAAAATGAGCAGTTCTTC. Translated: CASTKTGKNEQFF.

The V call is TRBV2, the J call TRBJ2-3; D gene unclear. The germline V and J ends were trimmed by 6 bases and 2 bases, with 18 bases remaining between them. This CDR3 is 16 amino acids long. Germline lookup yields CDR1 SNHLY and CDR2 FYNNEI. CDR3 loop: CASRKGLTEFTDTQYF. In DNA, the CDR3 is TGTGCCAGCAGGAAGGGCCTTACCGAATTCACAGATACGCAGTATTTT.

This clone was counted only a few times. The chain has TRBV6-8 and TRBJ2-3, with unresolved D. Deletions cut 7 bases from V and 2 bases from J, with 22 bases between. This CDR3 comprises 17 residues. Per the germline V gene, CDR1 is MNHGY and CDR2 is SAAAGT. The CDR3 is CASTPLPGVGNTDTQYF. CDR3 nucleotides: TGTGCCAGCACCCCGCTCCCAGGTGTTGGAAACACAGATACGCAGTATTTT.

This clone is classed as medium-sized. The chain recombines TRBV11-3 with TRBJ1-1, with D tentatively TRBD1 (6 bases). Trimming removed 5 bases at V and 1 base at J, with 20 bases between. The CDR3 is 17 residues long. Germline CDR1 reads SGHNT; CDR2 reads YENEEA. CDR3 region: CASSKANREVENTEAFF. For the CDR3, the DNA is TGTGCCAGCAGCAAGGCGAACAGGGAGGTGGAGAACACTGAAGCTTTCTTT.

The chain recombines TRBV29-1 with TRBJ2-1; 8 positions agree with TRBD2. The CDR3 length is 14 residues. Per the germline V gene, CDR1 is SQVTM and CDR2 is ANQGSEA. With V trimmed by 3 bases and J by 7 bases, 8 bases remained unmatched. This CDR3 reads CSVDQKGLGNEQFF. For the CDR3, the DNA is TGCAGCGTTGATCAAAAGGGACTAGGAAATGAGCAGTTCTTC.

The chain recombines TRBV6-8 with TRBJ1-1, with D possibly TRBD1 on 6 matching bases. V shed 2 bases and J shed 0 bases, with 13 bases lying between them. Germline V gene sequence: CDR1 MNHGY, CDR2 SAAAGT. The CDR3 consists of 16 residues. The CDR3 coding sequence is TGTGCCAGCAGTTACGCTGGGGGGGCCGTGAACACTGAAGCTTTCTTT. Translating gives CASSYAGGAVNTEAFF.

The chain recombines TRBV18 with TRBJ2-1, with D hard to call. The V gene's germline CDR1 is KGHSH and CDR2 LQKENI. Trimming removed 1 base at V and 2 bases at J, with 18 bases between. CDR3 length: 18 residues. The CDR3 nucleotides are TGTGCCAGCTCACCACGGGGTGAAGCCTCCTCTCCCTACAATGAGCAGTTCTTC. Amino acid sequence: CASSPRGEASSPYNEQFF.

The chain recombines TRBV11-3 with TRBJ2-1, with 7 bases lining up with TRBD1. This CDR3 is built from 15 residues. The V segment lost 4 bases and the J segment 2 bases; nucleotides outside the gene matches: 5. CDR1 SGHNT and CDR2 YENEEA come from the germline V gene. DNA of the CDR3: TGTGCCAGCAGCTCAGGTGACAGGGCCTACAATGAGCAGTTCTTC. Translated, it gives CASSSGDRAYNEQFF.

DNA of the CDR3: TGTGCCTGGAGCGTCACAACAGGGGTTGATCAGCCCCAGCATTTT. It translates to CAWSVTTGVDQPQHF. The rearrangement uses TRBV30 and TRBJ1-5; 7 nucleotides align to TRBD1. Unmatched junction bases numbered 10, after V lost 3 bases and J lost 5 bases. Germline CDR1 reads GTSNPN; CDR2 reads SVGIG (reference sequence). This CDR3 spans 15 amino acids.

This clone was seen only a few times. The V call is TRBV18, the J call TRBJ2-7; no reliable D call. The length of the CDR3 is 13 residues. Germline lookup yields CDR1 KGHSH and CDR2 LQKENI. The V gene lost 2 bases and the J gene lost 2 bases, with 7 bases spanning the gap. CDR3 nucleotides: TGTGCCAGCTCACCAGCGGCGGCCTACGAGCAGTACTTC. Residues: CASSPAAAYEQYF.

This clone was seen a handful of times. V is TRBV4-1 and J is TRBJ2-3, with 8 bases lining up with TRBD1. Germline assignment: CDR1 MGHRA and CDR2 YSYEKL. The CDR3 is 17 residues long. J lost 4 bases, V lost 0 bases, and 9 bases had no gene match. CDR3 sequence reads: CASSQDRGRGPADTQYF. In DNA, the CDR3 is TGCGCCAGCAGCCAAGATAGAGGCAGGGGGCCCGCAGATACGCAGTATTTT.

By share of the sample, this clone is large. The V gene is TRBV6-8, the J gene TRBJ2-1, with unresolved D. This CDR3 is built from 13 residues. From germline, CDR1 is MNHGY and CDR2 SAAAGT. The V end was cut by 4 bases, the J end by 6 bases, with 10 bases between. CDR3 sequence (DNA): TGTGCCAGCAGTTTAAAGTCTAGCAATGAGCAGTTCTTC. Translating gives CASSLKSSNEQFF.

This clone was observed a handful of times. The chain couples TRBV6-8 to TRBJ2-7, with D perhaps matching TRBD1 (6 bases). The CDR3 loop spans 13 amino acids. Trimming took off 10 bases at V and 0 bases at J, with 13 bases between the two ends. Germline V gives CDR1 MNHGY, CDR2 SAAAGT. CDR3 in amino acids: CAISRDTSYEQYF. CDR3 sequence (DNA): TGTGCCATTAGCCGGGACACCTCCTACGAGCAGTACTTC.

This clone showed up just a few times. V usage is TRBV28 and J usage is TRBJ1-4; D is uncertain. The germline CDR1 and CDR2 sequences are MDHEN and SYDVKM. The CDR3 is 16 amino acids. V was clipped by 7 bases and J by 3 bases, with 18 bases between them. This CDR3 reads CASTWTARWANEKLFF. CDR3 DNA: TGTGCCAGCACATGGACTGCACGGTGGGCTAATGAAAAACTGTTTTTT.

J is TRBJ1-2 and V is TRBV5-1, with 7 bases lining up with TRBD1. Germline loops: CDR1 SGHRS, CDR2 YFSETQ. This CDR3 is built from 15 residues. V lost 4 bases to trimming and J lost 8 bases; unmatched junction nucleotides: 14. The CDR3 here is CASSVRDSGSQGYTF. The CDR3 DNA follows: TGCGCCAGCAGCGTCCGGGACAGCGGGTCCCAAGGCTACACCTTC.

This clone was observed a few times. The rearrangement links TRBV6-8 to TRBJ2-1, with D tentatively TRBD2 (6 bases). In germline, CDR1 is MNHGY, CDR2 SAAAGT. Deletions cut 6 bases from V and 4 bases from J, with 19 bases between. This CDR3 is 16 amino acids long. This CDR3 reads CASREGLQLRYNEQFF. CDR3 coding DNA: TGTGCCAGCAGAGAGGGACTGCAACTCAGGTACAATGAGCAGTTCTTC.

DNA of the CDR3: TGTGCCAGCAGCCTGAATAGCAATCAGCCCCAGCATTTT. It codes for CASSLNSNQPQHF. This chain uses TRBV6-8 with TRBJ1-5, with D unresolved. Per the germline V gene, CDR1 is MNHGY and CDR2 is SAAAGT. The CDR3 has 13 amino acids. V was cut by 6 bases and J by 0 bases, with 6 bases left in between.

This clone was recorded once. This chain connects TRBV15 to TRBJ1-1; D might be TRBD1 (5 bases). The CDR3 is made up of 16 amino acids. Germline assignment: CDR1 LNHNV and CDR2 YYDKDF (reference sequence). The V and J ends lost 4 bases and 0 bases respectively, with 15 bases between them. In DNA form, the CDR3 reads TGTGCCACCAGCACCCCTCTTTGGGGGATGAACACTGAAGCTTTCTTT. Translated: CATSTPLWGMNTEAFF.

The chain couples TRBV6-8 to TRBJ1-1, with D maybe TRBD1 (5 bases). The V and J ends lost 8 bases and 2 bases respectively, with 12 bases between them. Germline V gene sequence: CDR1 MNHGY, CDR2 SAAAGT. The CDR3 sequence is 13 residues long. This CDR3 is CASFGAFNTEAFF. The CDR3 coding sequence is TGTGCCAGCTTCGGGGCTTTCAACACTGAAGCTTTCTTT.

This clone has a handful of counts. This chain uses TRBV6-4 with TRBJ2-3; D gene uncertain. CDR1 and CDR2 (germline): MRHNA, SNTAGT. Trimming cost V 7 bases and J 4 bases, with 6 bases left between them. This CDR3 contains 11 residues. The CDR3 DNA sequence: TGTGCCAGCACCCTGGCAGATACGCAGTATTTT. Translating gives CASTLADTQYF.

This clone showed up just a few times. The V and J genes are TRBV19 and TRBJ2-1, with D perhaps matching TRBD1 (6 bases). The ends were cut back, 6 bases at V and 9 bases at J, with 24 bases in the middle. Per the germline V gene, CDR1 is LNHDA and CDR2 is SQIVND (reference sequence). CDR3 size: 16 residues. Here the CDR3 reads CASRPPGAGEKIEQFF. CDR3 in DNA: TGTGCCAGTAGACCCCCAGGGGCAGGGGAGAAGATTGAGCAGTTCTTC.